The text below deals with one TCR beta chain. No antigen is known for it. Making the TCR beta libraries involved quantitative 5'-RACE with molecular barcodes. TCRdb independently ran MiXCR on the 5' RACE reads; one entry per CDR3 protein. The sample includes 400,000 or so distinct CDR3 sequences, 26% of them seen just once. V lost 4 bases to trimming and J lost 2 bases; unmatched junction nucleotides: 7. In germline, CDR1 is LGHDT, CDR2 YNNKEL (reference sequence). The CDR3 is 15 amino acids. This record comes from a study of CD8 T cells in ankylosing spondylitis. Regarding the study as a whole: It appeared that ankylosing spondylitis blood was characterized by a TCR beta motif of several highly homologous variants. Disease-associated clones were reportedly significantly overrepresented in matched ankylosing spondylitis synovial fluid. CD8+ by phenotype, disease-linked clones were relatively rare in peripheral blood.

The TCR originated in a male donor with ankylosing spondylitis. The chain employs TRBV3-1 and TRBJ2-5, with 7 nucleotides matching TRBD2. Sequenced input: blood, either unsorted or a sorted T cell fraction (not recorded which). The CDR3 DNA reads TGTGCCAGCAGCCCCTGGAGGCGGGGGCAAGAGACCCAGTACTTC. This sequence encodes CASSPWRRGQETQYF.